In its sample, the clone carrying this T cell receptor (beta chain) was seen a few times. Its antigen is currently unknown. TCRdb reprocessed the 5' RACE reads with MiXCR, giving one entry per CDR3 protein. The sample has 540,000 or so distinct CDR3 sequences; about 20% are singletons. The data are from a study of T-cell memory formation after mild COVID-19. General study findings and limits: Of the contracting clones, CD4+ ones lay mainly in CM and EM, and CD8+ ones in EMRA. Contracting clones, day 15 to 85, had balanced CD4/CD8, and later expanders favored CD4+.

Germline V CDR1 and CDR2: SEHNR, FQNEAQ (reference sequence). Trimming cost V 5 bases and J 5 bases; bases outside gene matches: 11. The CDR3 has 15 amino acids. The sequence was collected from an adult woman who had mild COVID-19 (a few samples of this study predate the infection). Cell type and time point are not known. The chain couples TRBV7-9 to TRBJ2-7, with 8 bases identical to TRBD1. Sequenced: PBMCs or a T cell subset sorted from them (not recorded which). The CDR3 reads CASSPTGQGFHEQYF. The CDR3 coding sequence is TGTGCCAGCAGCCCTACAGGACAGGGTTTTCACGAGCAGTACTTC.